This T cell receptor beta chain was retrieved from a study of blood T cell repertoires in COVID-19. Overall study: T cells, B-cell-depleted T cells, or PBMCs provided the cDNA or gDNA that served as material.

Authors' methods: Reference gene primer amplification in the assay estimated nucleated cell counts. Only in-frame clones appear in the TCRdb table, and some are missing; sequencing was by immunoSEQ multiplex PCR. V and J calls and clone size follow that table, whereas D and trimming were derived from the DNA. This sample has more than 150,000 clones; 79% occur once, and the top ten carry around a sixth. The source is a man aged 55 to 70 with active or convalescent COVID-19. What was sequenced was peripheral blood.

CDR3 bases: TGTGCCAGCAGTCGTGACTATGCTGGAAACACCATATATTTT. Translating it yields CASSRDYAGNTIYF. The chain links TRBV28 to TRBJ1-3; D not certain. Trimming took off 5 bases at V and 2 bases at J, with 10 bases between the two ends. CDR1 and CDR2 (germline): MDHEN, SYDVKM. This CDR3 spans 14 amino acids. Full variable domain (missing parts from reference TRBV28 and TRBJ1-3): DVKVTQSSRYLVKRTGEKVFLECVQDMDHENMFWYRQDPGLGLRLIYFSYDVKMKEKGDIPEGYSVSREKKERFSLILESASTNQTSMYLCASSRDYAGNTIYFGEGSWLTVV.